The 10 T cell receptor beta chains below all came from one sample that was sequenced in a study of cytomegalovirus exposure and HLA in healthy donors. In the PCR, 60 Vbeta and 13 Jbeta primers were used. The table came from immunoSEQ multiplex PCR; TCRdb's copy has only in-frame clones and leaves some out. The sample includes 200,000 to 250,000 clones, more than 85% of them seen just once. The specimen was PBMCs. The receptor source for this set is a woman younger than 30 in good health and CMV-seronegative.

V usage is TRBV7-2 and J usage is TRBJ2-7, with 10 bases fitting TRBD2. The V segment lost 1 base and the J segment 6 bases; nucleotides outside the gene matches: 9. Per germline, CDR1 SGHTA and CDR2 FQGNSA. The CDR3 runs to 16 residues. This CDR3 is CASSLVPLAGVREQYF. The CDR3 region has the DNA TGTGCCAGCAGCTTAGTTCCGCTAGCGGGAGTTCGCGAGCAGTACTTC.

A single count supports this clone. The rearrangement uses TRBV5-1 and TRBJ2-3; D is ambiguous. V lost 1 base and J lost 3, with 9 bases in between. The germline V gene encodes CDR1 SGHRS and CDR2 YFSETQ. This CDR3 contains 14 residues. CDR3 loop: CASSLFLSTDTQYF. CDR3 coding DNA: TGCGCCAGCAGCTTGTTCCTGAGTACAGATACGCAGTATTTT.

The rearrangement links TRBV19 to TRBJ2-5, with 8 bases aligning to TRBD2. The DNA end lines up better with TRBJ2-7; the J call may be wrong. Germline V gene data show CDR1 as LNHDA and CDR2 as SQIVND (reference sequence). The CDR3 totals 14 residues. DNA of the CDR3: TGTGCCAGTAGTATAGCTCTAGCGGGCTACGAGCAGTACTTC. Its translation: CASSIALAGYEQYF.

CDR3 residues: CASSQEVGARVTDTQYF. In nucleotides, the CDR3 is TGCGCCAGCAGCCAAGAAGTGGGGGCCCGAGTCACAGATACGCAGTATTTT. The chain has TRBV4-3 and TRBJ2-3; possible D gene TRBD1, 6 bases. CDR3 length equals 17 residues. Germline values: CDR1 LGHNA, CDR2 YSLEER. The V and J ends lost 0 bases and 2 bases respectively, with 15 bases between them.

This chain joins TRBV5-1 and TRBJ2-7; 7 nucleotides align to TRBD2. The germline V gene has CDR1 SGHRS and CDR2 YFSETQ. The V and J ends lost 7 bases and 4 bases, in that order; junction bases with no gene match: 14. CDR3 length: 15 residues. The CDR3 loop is CASFFGSGGPYEQYF. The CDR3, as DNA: TGCGCCAGCTTCTTTGGGTCGGGAGGACCTTACGAGCAGTACTTC.

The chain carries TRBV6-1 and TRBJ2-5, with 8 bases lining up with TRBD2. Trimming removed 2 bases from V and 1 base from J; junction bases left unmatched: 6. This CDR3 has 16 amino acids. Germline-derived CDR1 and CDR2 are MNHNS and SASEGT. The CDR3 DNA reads TGTGCCAGCAGTGAACGGGGCGGGGGGCGCCAAGAGACCCAGTACTTC. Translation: CASSERGGGRQETQYF.

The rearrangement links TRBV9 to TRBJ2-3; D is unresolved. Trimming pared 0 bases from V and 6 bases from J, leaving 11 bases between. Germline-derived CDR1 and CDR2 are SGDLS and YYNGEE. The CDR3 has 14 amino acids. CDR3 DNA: TGTGCCAGCAGCGTAGGGCCGACGAGGGATACGCAGTATTTT. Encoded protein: CASSVGPTRDTQYF.

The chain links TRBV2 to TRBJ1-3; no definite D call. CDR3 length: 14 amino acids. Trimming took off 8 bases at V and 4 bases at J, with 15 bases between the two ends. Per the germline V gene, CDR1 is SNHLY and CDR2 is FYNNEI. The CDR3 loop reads CASRYRGVGNTIYF. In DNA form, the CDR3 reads TGTGCCAGCCGCTACCGCGGGGTAGGAAACACCATATATTTT.

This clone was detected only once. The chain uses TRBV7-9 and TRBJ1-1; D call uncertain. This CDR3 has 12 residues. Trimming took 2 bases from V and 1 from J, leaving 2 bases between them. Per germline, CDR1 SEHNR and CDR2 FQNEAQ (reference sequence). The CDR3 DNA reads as TGTGCCAGCAGCTTACAGAACACTGAAGCTTTCTTT. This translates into CASSLQNTEAFF.

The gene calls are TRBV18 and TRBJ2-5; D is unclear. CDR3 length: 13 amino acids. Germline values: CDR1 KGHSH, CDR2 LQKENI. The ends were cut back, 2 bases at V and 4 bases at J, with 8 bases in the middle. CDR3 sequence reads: CASSPDEVETQYF. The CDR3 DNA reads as TGTGCCAGCTCACCAGACGAGGTAGAGACCCAGTACTTC.